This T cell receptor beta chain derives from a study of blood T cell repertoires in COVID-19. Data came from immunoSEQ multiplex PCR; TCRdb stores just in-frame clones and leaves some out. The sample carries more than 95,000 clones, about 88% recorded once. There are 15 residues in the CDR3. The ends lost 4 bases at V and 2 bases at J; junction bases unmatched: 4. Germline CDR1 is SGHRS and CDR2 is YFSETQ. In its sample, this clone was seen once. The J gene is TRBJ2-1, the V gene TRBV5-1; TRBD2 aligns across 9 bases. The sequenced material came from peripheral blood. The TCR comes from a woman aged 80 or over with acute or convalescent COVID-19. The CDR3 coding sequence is TGCGCCAGCAGCGCGGGCGGGGGGGCCTACAATGAGCAGTTCTTC. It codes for CASSAGGGAYNEQFF.